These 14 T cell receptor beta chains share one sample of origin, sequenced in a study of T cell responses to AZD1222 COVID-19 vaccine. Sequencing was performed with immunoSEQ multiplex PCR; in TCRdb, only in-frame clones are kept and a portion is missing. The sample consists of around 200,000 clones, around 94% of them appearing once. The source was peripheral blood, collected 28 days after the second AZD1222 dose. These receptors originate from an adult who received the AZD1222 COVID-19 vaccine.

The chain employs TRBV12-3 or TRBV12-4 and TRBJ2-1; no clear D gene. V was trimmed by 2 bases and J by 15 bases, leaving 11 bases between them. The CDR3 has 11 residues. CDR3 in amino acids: CASSLTAFRFF. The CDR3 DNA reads TGTGCCAGCAGTTTAACGGCTTTCAGGTTCTTC.

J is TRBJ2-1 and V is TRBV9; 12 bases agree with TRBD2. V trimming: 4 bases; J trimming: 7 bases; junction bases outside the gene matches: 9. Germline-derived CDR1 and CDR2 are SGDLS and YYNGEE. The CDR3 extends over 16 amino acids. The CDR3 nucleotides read TGTGCCAGCAGCCCCCGACTAGCGGGGGAGATGAATGAGCAGTTCTTC. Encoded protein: CASSPRLAGEMNEQFF. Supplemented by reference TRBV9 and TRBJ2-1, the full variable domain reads DSGVTQTPKHLITATGQRVTLRCSPRSGDLSVYWYQQSLDQGLQFLIQYYNGEERAKGNILERFSAQQFPDLHSELNLSSLELGDSALYFCASSPRLAGEMNEQFFGPGTRLTVL.

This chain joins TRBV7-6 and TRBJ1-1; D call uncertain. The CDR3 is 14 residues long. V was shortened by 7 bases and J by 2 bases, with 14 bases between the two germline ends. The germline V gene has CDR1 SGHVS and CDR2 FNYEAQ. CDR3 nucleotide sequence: TGTGCCAGCACCCCCGGGATCCTCAACACTGAAGCTTTCTTT. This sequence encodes CASTPGILNTEAFF.

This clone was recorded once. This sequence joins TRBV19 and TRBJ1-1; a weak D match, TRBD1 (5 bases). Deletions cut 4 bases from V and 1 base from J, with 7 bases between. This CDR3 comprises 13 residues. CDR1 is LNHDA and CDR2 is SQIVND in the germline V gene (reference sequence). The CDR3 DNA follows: TGTGCCAGTAGTACGACAGAGAACACTGAAGCTTTCTTT. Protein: CASSTTENTEAFF.

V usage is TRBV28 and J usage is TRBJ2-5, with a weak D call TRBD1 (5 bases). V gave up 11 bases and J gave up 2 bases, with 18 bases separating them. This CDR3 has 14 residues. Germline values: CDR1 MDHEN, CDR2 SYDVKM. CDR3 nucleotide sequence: TGTGCCTCCCGGGTAGGGGCTGGTCAAGAGACCCAGTACTTC. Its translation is CASRVGAGQETQYF.

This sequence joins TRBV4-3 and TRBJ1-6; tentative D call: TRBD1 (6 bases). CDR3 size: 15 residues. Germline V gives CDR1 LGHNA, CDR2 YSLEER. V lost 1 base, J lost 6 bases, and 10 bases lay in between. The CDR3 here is CASSQAGTINSPLHF. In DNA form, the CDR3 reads TGCGCCAGCAGCCAAGCCGGGACAATTAATTCACCCCTCCACTTT.

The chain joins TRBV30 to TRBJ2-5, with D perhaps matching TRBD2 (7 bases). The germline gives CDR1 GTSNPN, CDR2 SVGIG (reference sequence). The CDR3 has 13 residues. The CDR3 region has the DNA TGTGCTACGGACGGGGGGCCTCAAGTGGCGCAGTACTTC. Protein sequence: CATDGGPQVAQYF. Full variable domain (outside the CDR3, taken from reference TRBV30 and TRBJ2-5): SQTIHQWPATLVQPVGSPLSLECTVEGTSNPNLYWYRQAAGRGLQLLFYSVGIGQISSEVPQNLSASRPQDRQFILSSKKLLLSDSGFYLCATDGGPQVAQYFGPGTRLLVL.

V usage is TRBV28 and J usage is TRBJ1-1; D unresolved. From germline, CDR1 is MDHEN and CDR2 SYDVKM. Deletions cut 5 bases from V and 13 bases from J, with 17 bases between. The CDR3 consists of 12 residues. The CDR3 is CASSPQDRSGFF. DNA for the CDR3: TGTGCCAGCAGTCCGCAGGACCGAAGCGGTTTCTTT. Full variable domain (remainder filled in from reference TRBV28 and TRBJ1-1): DVKVTQSSRYLVKRTGEKVFLECVQDMDHENMFWYRQDPGLGLRLIYFSYDVKMKEKGDIPEGYSVSREKKERFSLILESASTNQTSMYLCASSPQDRSGFFGQGTRLTVV.

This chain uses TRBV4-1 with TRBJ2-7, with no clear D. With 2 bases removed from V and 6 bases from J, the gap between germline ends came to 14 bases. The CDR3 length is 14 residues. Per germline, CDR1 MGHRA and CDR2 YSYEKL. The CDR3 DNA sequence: TGCGCCAGCAGCCAAAGTTATAAGGAACTCGAGCAGTACTTC. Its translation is CASSQSYKELEQYF.

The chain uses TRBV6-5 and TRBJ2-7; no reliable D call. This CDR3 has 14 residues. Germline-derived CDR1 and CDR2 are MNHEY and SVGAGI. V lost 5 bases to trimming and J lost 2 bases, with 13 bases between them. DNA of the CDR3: TGTGCCAGCAGTCAGACCCCCCGCCCCTACGAGCAGTACTTC. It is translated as CASSQTPRPYEQYF.

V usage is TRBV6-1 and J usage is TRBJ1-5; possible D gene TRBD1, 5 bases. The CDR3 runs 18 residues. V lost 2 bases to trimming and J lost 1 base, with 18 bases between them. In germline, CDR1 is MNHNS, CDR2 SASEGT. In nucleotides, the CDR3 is TGTGCCAGCAGTGAATCTCCAGGGACCCTGATGAGCAATCAGCCCCAGCATTTT. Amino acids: CASSESPGTLMSNQPQHF.

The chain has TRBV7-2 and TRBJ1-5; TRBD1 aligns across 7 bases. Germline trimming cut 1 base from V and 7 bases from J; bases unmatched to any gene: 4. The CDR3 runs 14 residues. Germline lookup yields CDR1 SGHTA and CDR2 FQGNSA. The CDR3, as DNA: TGTGCCAGCAGCTTAGGACAGGGAGGACAGCCCCAGCATTTT. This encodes CASSLGQGGQPQHF.

For the CDR3, the DNA is TGTGCCAGCAGTGACCCCGGGACAGTGAACTATGGCTACACCTTC. Protein sequence: CASSDPGTVNYGYTF. The V call is TRBV6-1, the J call TRBJ1-2, with 7 bases that match TRBD1. V shed 3 bases, J shed 2 bases, and the junction held 6 bases outside the gene matches. The CDR3 runs 15 residues. CDR1 and CDR2 (germline): MNHNS, SASEGT.

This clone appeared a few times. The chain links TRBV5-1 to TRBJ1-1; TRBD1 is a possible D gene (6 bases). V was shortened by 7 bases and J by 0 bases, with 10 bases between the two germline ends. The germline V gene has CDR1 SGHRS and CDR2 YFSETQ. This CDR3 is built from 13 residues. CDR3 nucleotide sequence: TGCGCCAGCCGTGGGACAATGAACACTGAAGCTTTCTTT. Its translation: CASRGTMNTEAFF. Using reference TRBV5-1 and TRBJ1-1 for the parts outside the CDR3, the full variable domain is KAGVTQTPRYLIKTRGQQVTLSCSPISGHRSVSWYQQTPGQGLQFLFEYFSETQRNKGNFPGRFSGRQFSNSRSEMNVSTLELGDSALYLCASRGTMNTEAFFGQGTRLTVV.